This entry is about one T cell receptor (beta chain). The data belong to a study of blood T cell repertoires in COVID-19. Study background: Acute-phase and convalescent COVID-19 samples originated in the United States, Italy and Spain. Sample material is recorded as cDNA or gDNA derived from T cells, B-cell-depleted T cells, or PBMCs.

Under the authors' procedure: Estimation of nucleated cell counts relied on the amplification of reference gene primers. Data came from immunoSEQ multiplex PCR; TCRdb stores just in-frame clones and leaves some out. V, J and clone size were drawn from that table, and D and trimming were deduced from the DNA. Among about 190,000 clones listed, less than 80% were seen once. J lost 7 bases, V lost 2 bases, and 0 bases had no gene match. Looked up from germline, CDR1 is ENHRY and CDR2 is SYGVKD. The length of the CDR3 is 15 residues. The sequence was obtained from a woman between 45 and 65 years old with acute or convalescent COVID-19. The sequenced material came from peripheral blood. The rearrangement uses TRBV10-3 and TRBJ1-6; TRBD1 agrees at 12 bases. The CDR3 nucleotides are TGTGCCATCAGTGAGGGGACAGGGGGCAATTCACCCCTCCACTTT. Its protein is CAISEGTGGNSPLHF.